These T cell receptor beta chains were read from a single sample in a study of OX40 agonist ivuxolimab in advanced cancers. Here immunoSEQ multiplex PCR was the method, and the copy in TCRdb shows in-frame clones only, minus some. This sample carries roughly 40,000 clones, around 90% of them seen once, and the ten largest clones take approximately 5.9%. Specimen: CD4+ or CD8+ T cells sorted from blood, collected in a trial of the OX40 agonist ivuxolimab. These TCRs come from an adult with an advanced solid tumor such as melanoma, head and neck, liver or kidney cancer. Both conserved end residues are trimmed from each CDR3.

>9|TRBJ2-7|TRBV29-1
SVVRQGEQY
>12|TRBJ1-2|TRBV5-1
ASSRSGAGDGYT
>10|TRBJ1-3|TRBV6-1
ASSKGGNTIY
>13|TRBJ1-4|TRBV6-1
ASKGATNFNEKLF
>13|TRBJ2-7|TRBV5-1
ASSLASGGAYEQY
>10|TRBJ1-2|TRBV28
ASSLPGGGYT
>11|TRBJ1-2|TRBV5-1
ASNYGANYGYT
>16|TRBJ2-3|TRBV7-9
ASSLGLAGSPSTDTQY
>16|TRBJ2-1|TRBV9
ASSVAGLAGGSYNEQF
>16|TRBJ2-3|TRBV5-1
ASAREAGPPTSTDTQY
>10|TRBJ2-3|TRBV29-1
SGGTGVDTQY
>11|TRBJ1-4|TRBV19
ASSETGSEKLF
>13|TRBJ2-1|TRBV9
ASSPGAGKSGEQF
>11|-|TRBV6-1
ASSAGQSYEQY
>13|TRBJ2-1|TRBV5-1
ASSLAVLSYNEQF
>15|TRBJ2-7|TRBV15
ATSRDSIERLTYEQY
>15|TRBJ2-2|TRBV9
ASSTSPGLAGAGELF